Detailed here is one T cell receptor (beta chain). The sample originates from a study of blood T cells in healthy people across ages. V was trimmed by 3 bases and J by 3 bases, leaving 15 bases between them. The CDR3 has 15 amino acids. From germline, CDR1 is MNHEY and CDR2 SMNVEV (reference sequence). A second 7 to 11 cycle PCR used barcoded and J-beta primers. TCRdb fed the 5' RACE reads into MiXCR, producing one record per CDR3 protein. The sample shows roughly 1.4 million distinct CDR3 sequences, approximately 59% of them seen only once. The chain carries TRBV27 and TRBJ2-7, with TRBD1 as a possible D gene (5 bases). The TCR comes from a man in his late teens or twenties in good health. Material: blood. CDR3 sequence: CASSFKGYGLYEQYF. The DNA for the CDR3 is TGTGCCAGCAGTTTCAAGGGGTATGGGCTCTACGAGCAGTACTTC.